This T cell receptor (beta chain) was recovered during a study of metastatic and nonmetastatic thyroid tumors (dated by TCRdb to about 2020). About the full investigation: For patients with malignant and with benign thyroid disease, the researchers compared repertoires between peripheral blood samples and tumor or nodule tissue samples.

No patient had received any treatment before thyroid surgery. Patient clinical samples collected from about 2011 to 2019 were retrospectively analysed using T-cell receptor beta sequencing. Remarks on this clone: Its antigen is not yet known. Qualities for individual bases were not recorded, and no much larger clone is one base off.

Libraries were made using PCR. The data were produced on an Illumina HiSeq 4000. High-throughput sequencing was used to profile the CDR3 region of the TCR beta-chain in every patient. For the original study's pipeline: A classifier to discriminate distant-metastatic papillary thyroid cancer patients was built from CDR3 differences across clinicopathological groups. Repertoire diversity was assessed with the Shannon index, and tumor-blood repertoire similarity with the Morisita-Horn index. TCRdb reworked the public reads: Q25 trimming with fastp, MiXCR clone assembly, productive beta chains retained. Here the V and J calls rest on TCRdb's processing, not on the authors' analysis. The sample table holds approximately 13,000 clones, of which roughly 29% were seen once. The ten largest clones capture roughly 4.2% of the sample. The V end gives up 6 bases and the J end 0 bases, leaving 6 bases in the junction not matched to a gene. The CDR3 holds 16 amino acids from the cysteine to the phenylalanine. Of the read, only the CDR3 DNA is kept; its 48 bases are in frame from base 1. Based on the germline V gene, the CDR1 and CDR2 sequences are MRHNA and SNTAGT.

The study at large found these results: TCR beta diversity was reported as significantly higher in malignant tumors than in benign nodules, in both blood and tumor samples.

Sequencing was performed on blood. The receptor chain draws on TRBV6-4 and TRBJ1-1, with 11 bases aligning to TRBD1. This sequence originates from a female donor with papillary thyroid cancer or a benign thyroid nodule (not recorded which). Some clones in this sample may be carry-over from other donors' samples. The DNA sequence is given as TGTGCCAGCAGAAGGACAGGGGGCGCGGTGAACACTGAAGCTTTCTTT. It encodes CASRRTGGAVNTEAFF.